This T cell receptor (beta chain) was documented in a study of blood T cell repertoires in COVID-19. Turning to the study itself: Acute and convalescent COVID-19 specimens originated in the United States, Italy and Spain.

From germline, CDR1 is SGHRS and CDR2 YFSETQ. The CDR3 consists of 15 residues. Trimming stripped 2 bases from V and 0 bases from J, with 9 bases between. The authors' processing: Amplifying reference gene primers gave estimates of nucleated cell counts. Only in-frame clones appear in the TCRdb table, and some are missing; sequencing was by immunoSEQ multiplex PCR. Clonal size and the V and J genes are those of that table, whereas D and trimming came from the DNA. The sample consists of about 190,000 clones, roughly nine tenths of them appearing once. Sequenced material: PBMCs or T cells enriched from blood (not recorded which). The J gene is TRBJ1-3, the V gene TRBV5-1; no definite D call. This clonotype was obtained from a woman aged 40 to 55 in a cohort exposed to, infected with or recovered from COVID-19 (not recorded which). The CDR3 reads CASSFEGTSGNTIYF. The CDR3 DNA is TGCGCCAGCAGCTTTGAGGGTACCTCTGGAAACACCATATATTTT.